The next 9 T cell receptor beta chains were all read from a single sample in a study of blood T cell repertoires in COVID-19. The protocol was immunoSEQ multiplex PCR, while the TCRdb copy is restricted to in-frame clones and leaves out a portion. The sample contains about 220,000 clones, about 85% of which appear only once. The sample taken for sequencing was peripheral blood. All receptors derive from a man in his fifties or sixties who had recovered from COVID-19.

This clone came up once. The rearrangement uses TRBV5-5 and TRBJ2-1; 12 bases map to TRBD2. V shed 4 bases, J shed 15 bases, and the junction held 14 bases outside the gene matches. Germline V gene data show CDR1 as SGHKS and CDR2 as YYEKEE (reference sequence). The CDR3 loop spans 15 amino acids. The CDR3 reads CASSPYTVGLAGGFF. In DNA form, the CDR3 reads TGTGCCAGCAGCCCTTACACAGTGGGACTAGCGGGCGGGTTCTTC.

The chain has TRBV27 and TRBJ1-1, with 10 bases that match TRBD1. The CDR3 totals 15 residues. Germline V gives CDR1 MNHEY, CDR2 SMNVEV (reference sequence). The V gene end was trimmed by 2 bases and the J gene end by 7 bases; junction bases not matched to a gene: 7. The CDR3 bases are TGTGCCAGCAGTTTAGAGGGACAGGGGACATATGAAGCTTTCTTT. Its translation: CASSLEGQGTYEAFF.

This chain links TRBV10-1 with TRBJ2-1; the D gene is possibly TRBD2 (6 bases). Trimming pared 4 bases from V and 3 bases from J, leaving 10 bases between. The CDR3 is 14 amino acids. Per germline, CDR1 WNHNN and CDR2 SYGVQD (reference sequence). In nucleotides, the CDR3 is TGCGCCAGCAGTGGCGGGACCAACTACAATGAGCAGTTCTTC. It yields the protein CASSGGTNYNEQFF.

This chain links TRBV9 with TRBJ1-5; 12 bases align to TRBD1. The CDR3 loop spans 15 amino acids. The ends lost 3 bases at V and 7 bases at J; junction bases unmatched: 5. Germline assignment: CDR1 SGDLS and CDR2 YYNGEE. The CDR3 sequence: CASSAGTGGAQPQHF. The CDR3, as DNA: TGTGCCAGCAGCGCCGGGACAGGGGGCGCACAGCCCCAGCATTTT.

The rearrangement uses TRBV4-2 and TRBJ2-4; 7 positions match TRBD1. The CDR3 length is 16 residues. J lost 9 bases, V lost 0 bases, and 11 bases had no gene match. Germline values: CDR1 LGHNA, CDR2 YNFKEQ. As DNA, the CDR3 is TGTGCCAGCAGCCAAGATGGCAGGGGGTCCCCCTTCATTCAGTACTTC. Translation gives CASSQDGRGSPFIQYF.

The rearrangement links TRBV13 to TRBJ2-7; the D gene is possibly TRBD2 (5 bases). Germline CDR1 PRHDT, CDR2 FYEKMQ (reference sequence). V shed 6 bases and J shed 2 bases, with 20 bases lying between them. The CDR3 is made up of 16 amino acids. CDR3 amino acids: CASSSSSWTATYEQYF. The CDR3 DNA reads TGTGCCAGCAGTTCATCCAGCTGGACTGCTACCTACGAGCAGTACTTC.

J is TRBJ2-7 and V is TRBV28; TRBD2 aligns across 9 bases. The CDR3 is made up of 15 amino acids. V was pared by 0 bases and J by 2 bases, with 2 bases of the junction left unmatched. Germline V CDR1 and CDR2: MDHEN, SYDVKM. The CDR3 loop reads CASSLWASGAYEQYF. The DNA for the CDR3 is TGTGCCAGCAGTTTATGGGCTAGCGGGGCCTACGAGCAGTACTTC.

The chain combines TRBV4-1 with TRBJ2-1, with unresolved D. V lost 4 bases, J lost 6 bases, and 10 bases lay in between. The CDR3 sequence is 13 residues long. The germline V gene has CDR1 MGHRA and CDR2 YSYEKL. The CDR3 DNA is TGCGCCAGCAGCCCTGGCATTTTCAATGAGCAGTTCTTC. The encoded protein is CASSPGIFNEQFF.

The gene calls are TRBV11-3 and TRBJ2-1; 10 bases align to TRBD1. Germline loops: CDR1 SGHNT, CDR2 YENEEA. CDR3 length: 16 amino acids. The V gene end was trimmed by 5 bases and the J gene end by 6 bases; junction bases not matched to a gene: 10. DNA for the CDR3: TGTGCCAGCAGCCCAGAGGGACAGGGGATCGGCAATGAGCAGTTCTTC. Translation: CASSPEGQGIGNEQFF.